This T cell receptor beta chain was retrieved from a study of T cell responses to AZD1222 COVID-19 vaccine. As concerns this clone: The antigen remains undetermined.

V lost 4 bases to trimming and J lost 5 bases; unmatched junction nucleotides: 12. Germline V gene data show CDR1 as SGHAT and CDR2 as FQDESV (reference sequence). CDR3 length equals 16 residues. Profiled with immunoSEQ multiplex PCR; TCRdb holds only in-frame clones, not every one. Of fewer than 200,000 clones in the sample, approximately 92% were seen once. Study-wide results and caveats: Following two doses of AZD1222, Spike-specific TCR breadth and depth rose. Just five to seven people given AZD1222 tested seropositive at baseline.

The input for sequencing was peripheral blood, taken 28 days after the second dose of the MenACWY control vaccine. This TCR derives from an adult who received the MenACWY meningococcal vaccine as a control. The chain carries TRBV11-1 and TRBJ2-7, with 9 bases matching TRBD2. The CDR3 reads CASSYGAGGPLNEQYF. The DNA of the CDR3 is TGTGCCAGCAGCTATGGGGCGGGAGGGCCGCTCAACGAGCAGTACTTC.